This T cell receptor beta chain was documented in a study of cytomegalovirus exposure and HLA in healthy donors. For the study at large: Out of approximately 170 million T cells, an earlier analysis found over 100 million unique TCR beta sequences in total.

Amplification used 60 Vbeta primers and 13 Jbeta primers. Clones were read by immunoSEQ multiplex PCR, and TCRdb kept only the in-frame ones, dropping some. The sample shows some 130,000 clones, 76% of them seen only once. About this clone: What it recognizes is unknown.

There are 16 residues in the CDR3. Germline V gene data show CDR1 as LNHNV and CDR2 as YYDKDF (reference sequence). V was clipped by 3 bases and J by 2 bases; unmatched bases: 9. Each donor's status was that of a healthy bone marrow donor. Broader study findings: As a later analysis showed, a missense DCLRE1C variant was linked to trimming of TCR beta V- and J-genes. Cytomegalovirus status was reportedly diagnosed by the classifier with high specificity and sensitivity.

Specimen: PBMCs. This TCR came from a man aged 40-49 years in good health and CMV-seronegative. V usage is TRBV15 and J usage is TRBJ2-7; 8 bases agree with TRBD1. CDR3 loop: CATSSQTTGAPYEQYF. CDR3 nucleotides: TGTGCCACCAGCAGTCAGACGACAGGGGCCCCCTACGAGCAGTACTTC. The whole variable domain, filled in from reference TRBV15 and TRBJ2-7, reads DAMVIQNPRYQVTQFGKPVTLSCSQTLNHNVMYWYQQKSSQAPKLLFHYYDKDFNNEADTPDNFQSRRPNTSFCFLDIRSPGLGDTAMYLCATSSQTTGAPYEQYFGPGTRLTVT.